Listed here are 30 T cell receptor beta chains from one sample, sequenced in a study of T-cell reconstitution after alpha-beta-depleted transplantation in children. Unique molecular identifiers were incorporated into the prepared TCRbeta library. TCRdb independently ran MiXCR on the PCR reads; one entry per CDR3 protein. The repertoire holds hundreds of thousands of distinct CDR3 sequences, with less than 15% as singletons. The sample in question was PBMCs, obtained before TCRalphabeta/CD19-depleted stem cell transplant. These receptor sequences come from a girl aged 2-15 years with congenital amegakaryocytic thrombocytopenia, due to receive a stem cell transplant.

J is TRBJ2-7 and V is TRBV10-3; the match to TRBD1 covers 7 bases. V dropped 3 bases and J dropped 8; count of bases not matched to a gene: 13. This CDR3 spans 15 amino acids. Per the germline V gene, CDR1 is ENHRY and CDR2 is SYGVKD. CDR3 nucleotides: TGTGCCATCAGTGAACAATCACAGGGGACCTGGAAGCAGTACTTC. This codes for CAISEQSQGTWKQYF.

Ten or more counts support this clonotype. The rearrangement links TRBV29-1 to TRBJ2-1, with TRBD2 matching over 10 bases. Germline CDR1 reads SQVTM; CDR2 reads ANQGSEA. The CDR3 is 14 amino acids. V was clipped by 3 bases and J by 4 bases; unmatched bases: 3. For the CDR3, the DNA is TGCAGCGTTGACCGGACTAGCGGATACAATGAGCAGTTCTTC. This translates into CSVDRTSGYNEQFF.

This clonotype showed up many times. This chain links TRBV20-1 with TRBJ2-1, with D possibly matching TRBD1 (5 bases). Germline assignment: CDR1 DFQATT and CDR2 SNEGSKA (reference sequence). The CDR3 covers 14 residues. V shed 6 bases and J shed 5 bases, with 17 bases lying between them. The CDR3, as DNA: TGCAGTGCACAAAAGACAGAAATGCACAATGAGCAGTTCTTC. Encoded protein: CSAQKTEMHNEQFF.

This clonotype has at least ten counts. The rearrangement joins TRBV12-3 or TRBV12-4 to TRBJ1-3; 9 bases align to TRBD1. Germline trimming cut 6 bases from V and 1 base from J; bases unmatched to any gene: 10. CDR3 length: 17 residues. The CDR3 bases are TGTGCCAGCAGACGGGACAGGGCTTCAGGGTCTGGAAACACCATATATTTT. Its protein product is CASRRDRASGSGNTIYF.

The chain has TRBV20-1 and TRBJ2-7, with 9 bases identical to TRBD2. V shed 0 bases and J 5 bases; nucleotides not matched to a gene: 8. Germline V gene sequence: CDR1 DFQATT, CDR2 SNEGSKA (reference sequence). This CDR3 has 15 amino acids. CDR3: CSARDPSGRIHEQYF. Here the CDR3 DNA reads TGCAGTGCTAGAGATCCCAGCGGGAGGATCCACGAGCAGTACTTC.

Ten or more counts support this clonotype. The genes are TRBV12-3 or TRBV12-4 and TRBJ1-6; D ambiguous. The CDR3 covers 13 residues. V shed 5 bases and J shed 3 bases, with 5 bases lying between them. The CDR3 is CASSVLYNSPLHF. The CDR3 DNA reads as TGTGCCAGCAGTGTACTCTATAATTCACCCCTCCACTTT.

This clonotype has at least ten counts. J is TRBJ1-1 and V is TRBV10-3; D might be TRBD1 (6 bases). The V end lost 9 bases, the J end lost 5 bases, and 16 bases lay between the germline ends. The germline gives CDR1 ENHRY, CDR2 SYGVKD. The CDR3 totals 13 residues. CDR3 region: CAISGAQGTEAFF. CDR3 in DNA: TGTGCCATTTCAGGGGCCCAAGGTACTGAAGCTTTCTTT.

This clonotype was found many times. This sequence joins TRBV7-3 and TRBJ1-1; no firm D call. The CDR3 is 13 residues long. In germline, CDR1 is SGHTA, CDR2 FQGTGA. V lost 5 bases and J 3 bases, leaving 10 bases between the germline ends. CDR3 nucleotide sequence: TGTGCCAGCAGCATAAACCGAGACACTGAAGCTTTCTTT. This sequence encodes CASSINRDTEAFF.

This clonotype was counted only a few times. The chain has TRBV25-1 and TRBJ2-1; D gene ambiguous. This CDR3 has 15 amino acids. Germline CDR1 is MGHDK and CDR2 is SYGVNS. Trimming took off 3 bases at V and 5 bases at J, with 14 bases between the two ends. The CDR3 region is CASSDPRPNHNEQFF. CDR3 sequence (DNA): TGTGCCAGCAGTGATCCCCGACCAAATCACAATGAGCAGTTCTTC.

The J gene is TRBJ2-7, the V gene TRBV7-2; 7 bases map to TRBD2. The germline CDR1 and CDR2 sequences are SGHTA and FQGNSA. Losses at the gene ends were 0 bases for V and 4 bases for J; bases not matched to a gene: 12. The CDR3 has 17 residues. Here the CDR3 DNA reads TGTGCCAGCAGCTTAGCGATTCGTGGCGGGAGCCTTTACGAGCAGTACTTC. Protein sequence: CASSLAIRGGSLYEQYF.

This clonotype was detected ten times or more. The chain is built from TRBV7-9 and TRBJ2-1; D uncertain. This CDR3 has 14 residues. V lost 3 bases and J lost 2, with 8 bases in between. Germline V gene sequence: CDR1 SEHNR, CDR2 FQNEAQ (reference sequence). CDR3 amino acids: CASSFRGTYNEQFF. The CDR3 DNA is TGTGCCAGCAGCTTTCGTGGGACCTACAATGAGCAGTTCTTC. Full variable domain (rest looked up from reference TRBV7-9 and TRBJ2-1): DTGVSQNPRHKITKRGQNVTFRCDPISEHNRLYWYRQTLGQGPEFLTYFQNEAQLEKSRLLSDRFSAERPKGSFSTLEIQRTEQGDSAMYLCASSFRGTYNEQFFGPGTRLTVL.

In its sample, this clonotype was seen a few times. This chain connects TRBV19 to TRBJ1-1, with 7 bases lining up with TRBD1. The CDR3 is 13 amino acids. Losses at the gene ends were 6 bases for V and 4 bases for J; bases not matched to a gene: 5. Per germline, CDR1 LNHDA and CDR2 SQIVND (reference sequence). Written as DNA, the CDR3 is TGTGCCAGTAGGACACAGGGGCCCACTGAAGCTTTCTTT. Translation: CASRTQGPTEAFF.

This clonotype was seen a handful of times. V gene TRBV7-9 combines with J gene TRBJ2-3; 15 bases are shared with TRBD2. Germline CDR1 reads SEHNR; CDR2 reads FQNEAQ (reference sequence). The junction had 6 bases not matched to a gene; V was cut back by 8 bases and J by 6 bases. CDR3 length: 15 amino acids. This chain's CDR3 is CASGGLAGGPDTQYF. DNA for the CDR3: TGTGCCAGCGGAGGACTAGCGGGAGGGCCGGATACGCAGTATTTT.

This clonotype occurred many times. The J gene is TRBJ1-2, the V gene TRBV20-1; the D is unclear. There are 14 residues in the CDR3. The V and J ends lost 3 bases and 3 bases respectively, with 14 bases between them. The germline V gene has CDR1 DFQATT and CDR2 SNEGSKA (reference sequence). The CDR3 nucleotides read TGCAGTGCTAGGGAGGTTGCAGTGGACTATGGCTACACCTTC. Its protein product is CSAREVAVDYGYTF.

This chain uses TRBV12-3 or TRBV12-4 with TRBJ1-4; 8 positions match TRBD1. The CDR3 is made up of 13 amino acids. The V gene end was trimmed by 8 bases and the J gene end by 8 bases; junction bases not matched to a gene: 7. The CDR3 DNA sequence: TGTGCCAGCGAACAGGACAGGGCGGAAAAACTGTTTTTT. Translation: CASEQDRAEKLFF.

This rearrangement joins TRBV7-9 to TRBJ2-1; 14 nucleotides align to TRBD2. This CDR3 has 16 residues. The germline V gene has CDR1 SEHNR and CDR2 FQNEAQ (reference sequence). With V trimmed by 0 bases and J by 8 bases, 3 bases remained unmatched. In nucleotides, the CDR3 is TGTGCCAGCAGCTTAGCCGGGACTAGCGGGAGTGATGAGCAGTTCTTC. This gives the protein CASSLAGTSGSDEQFF.

This clonotype was counted many times. The chain's CDR3 is CSARDFQSKNSEQYF. The CDR3 DNA is TGCAGTGCTAGAGATTTTCAGAGCAAGAATAGCGAGCAGTACTTC. The chain joins TRBV20-1 to TRBJ2-7; D ambiguous. Trimming took 0 bases from V and 6 from J, leaving 18 bases between them. CDR3 size: 15 residues. Germline V CDR1 and CDR2: DFQATT, SNEGSKA (reference sequence).

The sample holds many counts of this clonotype. The gene calls are TRBV20-1 and TRBJ2-7; D is perhaps TRBD1 or TRBD2 (5 bases each). The V end was cut by 0 bases, the J end by 5 bases, with 17 bases between. Germline loops: CDR1 DFQATT, CDR2 SNEGSKA (reference sequence). The CDR3 runs to 15 residues. The CDR3 reads CSARDARGDLNEQYF. The CDR3 DNA reads TGCAGTGCTAGAGATGCTCGAGGGGACCTCAACGAGCAGTACTTC.

This chain connects TRBV28 to TRBJ2-7; 8 bases map to TRBD1. CDR1 and CDR2 (germline): MDHEN, SYDVKM. This CDR3 has 16 amino acids. V shed 6 bases and J 3 bases; nucleotides not matched to a gene: 13. CDR3 sequence (DNA): TGTGCCAGCAGACAAACTACAGGGGGAAGAGTCTACGAGCAGTACTTC. It is translated as CASRQTTGGRVYEQYF.

This clonotype was observed at least ten times. The chain links TRBV15 to TRBJ1-2, with D uncertain. This CDR3 is built from 15 residues. With 4 bases removed from V and 8 bases from J, the gap between germline ends came to 20 bases. Germline V lookup: CDR1 LNHNV, CDR2 YYDKDF (reference sequence). CDR3 sequence (DNA): TGTGCCACCAGCACCCCTAACCTCAGTTATAGGGGCTACACCTTC. Residues: CATSTPNLSYRGYTF.

In its sample, this clonotype was seen a few times. The chain is built from TRBV5-1 and TRBJ2-7; 14 bases line up with TRBD2. This CDR3 contains 19 residues. Per germline, CDR1 SGHRS and CDR2 YFSETQ. V shed 5 bases, J shed 1 base, and the junction held 14 bases outside the gene matches. The CDR3 coding sequence is TGCGCCAGCAGTGTTACAGCCGGGACTAGCGGGAGTTGGTCCTACGAGCAGTACTTC. It translates to CASSVTAGTSGSWSYEQYF.

With regard to this clonotype: A much bigger clone sits one base away, suggesting this may be a read error. This chain links TRBV11-2 with TRBJ2-3; TRBD2 matches at 9 bases. The CDR3 totals 18 residues. Germline V lookup: CDR1 SGHAT, CDR2 FQNNGV. The CDR3 region has the DNA TGTGCCAGCAGCTTAGTAAGGTCTAGCGGGACTAGCACAGATGCGCAGTATTTT. Residues: CASSLVRSSGTSTDAQYF.

Concerning this clonotype: One base away lies a much larger clone, so this may be a sequencing read error. The chain recombines TRBV12-3 or TRBV12-4 with TRBJ2-1; D unresolved. Trimming left V 3 bases short and J 11 bases short, with 8 bases between. The CDR3 contains 11 residues. CDR3 nucleotides: TGTGCCAGCAGTTTCCTAGTAAAGCAGTTCTTC. Protein product: CASSFLVKQFF.

A few counts support this clonotype. This chain uses TRBV11-2 with TRBJ2-5; 9 bases map to TRBD1. CDR1 is SGHAT and CDR2 is FQNNGV in the germline V gene. With V trimmed by 3 bases and J by 5 bases, 10 bases remained unmatched. The CDR3 has 16 residues. The CDR3 nucleotides are TGTGCCAGCAGCTTTCTCTGGACAGGGGTAATGGAGACCCAGTACTTC. The encoded protein is CASSFLWTGVMETQYF.

The chain links TRBV20-1 to TRBJ2-3, with D maybe TRBD2 (6 bases). The CDR3 contains 15 residues. CDR1 is DFQATT and CDR2 is SNEGSKA in the germline V gene (reference sequence). The ends were cut back, 2 bases at V and 4 bases at J, with 16 bases in the middle. The CDR3 sequence: CSARFDGRRPDTQYF. The CDR3 DNA reads TGCAGTGCTAGATTCGACGGGAGAAGGCCAGATACGCAGTATTTT.

The rearrangement uses TRBV20-1 and TRBJ1-2, with TRBD1 identical over 8 bases. J gave up 6 bases and V 1 base, and 4 bases lay outside the gene matches. The germline V gene encodes CDR1 DFQATT and CDR2 SNEGSKA (reference sequence). CDR3 length: 13 residues. For the CDR3, the DNA is TGCAGTGCTAGAGGTCTGACAGGGGATGGCTACACCTTC. It codes for CSARGLTGDGYTF.

This clonotype was counted between two and nine times. J is TRBJ1-1 and V is TRBV20-1; D remains unclear. Germline values: CDR1 DFQATT, CDR2 SNEGSKA (reference sequence). The V end lost 3 bases, the J end lost 9 bases, and 11 bases lay between the germline ends. The CDR3 runs 11 residues. CDR3 coding DNA: TGCAGTGCTAGCTCGAAGACGAAAGCTTTCTTT. Protein product: CSASSKTKAFF.

This clonotype has ten or more counts. J is TRBJ1-5 and V is TRBV20-1; TRBD1 is a possible D gene (6 bases). Deletions cut 5 bases from V and 5 bases from J, with 10 bases between. This CDR3 comprises 12 residues. Germline CDR1 DFQATT, CDR2 SNEGSKA (reference sequence). In DNA form, the CDR3 reads TGCAGTGCTTATTCAGGGGATCAGCCCCAGCATTTT. It is translated as CSAYSGDQPQHF.

This clonotype was recorded many times. The gene calls are TRBV7-9 and TRBJ2-3, with D possibly being TRBD2 (5 bases). The CDR3 has 12 residues. V lost 4 bases to trimming and J lost 6 bases, with 8 bases between them. The germline CDR1 and CDR2 sequences are SEHNR and FQNEAQ (reference sequence). CDR3 nucleotide sequence: TGTGCCAGCAGCTCCTCGGGGGATACGCAGTATTTT. Protein: CASSSSGDTQYF.

This clonotype occurred many times. The chain uses TRBV20-1 and TRBJ2-7, with 8 bases fitting TRBD2. V shed 3 bases and J 5 bases; nucleotides not matched to a gene: 9. Germline CDR1 DFQATT, CDR2 SNEGSKA (reference sequence). This CDR3 is 14 amino acids long. Written as DNA, the CDR3 is TGCAGTGCTAGGCCGGGACTAGTTTACAACGAGCAGTACTTC. Its protein is CSARPGLVYNEQYF.